The 6 T cell receptor beta chains presented below share a single source sample, sequenced in a study of blood T cell repertoires in COVID-19. Libraries were prepared by immunoSEQ multiplex PCR; TCRdb keeps only in-frame clonotypes and omits some of them. The data show approximately 300,000 clones, 75% to 90% seen once. The sequenced material came from PBMCs or T cells enriched from blood (not recorded which). Receptors were obtained from a man aged 55 to 69 who had recovered from COVID-19.

This clone was found once. The chain is built from TRBV2 and TRBJ2-5, with D perhaps TRBD1 (6 bases). The V and J ends lost 5 bases and 3 bases respectively, with 13 bases between them. The CDR3 consists of 14 residues. Germline V gives CDR1 SNHLY, CDR2 FYNNEI. The CDR3 DNA follows: TGTGCCAGCAGTCGCCGACAGGTTGAAGAGACCCAGTACTTC. As protein: CASSRRQVEETQYF.

The V and J genes are TRBV27 and TRBJ1-1; 7 bases line up with TRBD1. Germline trimming cut 3 bases from V and 1 base from J; bases unmatched to any gene: 2. CDR1 and CDR2 from the germline V gene are MNHEY and SMNVEV (reference sequence). This CDR3 contains 14 residues. The CDR3 loop is CASSLGQTNTEAFF. The DNA for the CDR3 is TGTGCCAGCAGTTTGGGACAGACGAACACTGAAGCTTTCTTT.

The chain uses TRBV6-5 and TRBJ2-7; TRBD1 matches at 9 bases. This CDR3 has 15 amino acids. V gave up 6 bases and J gave up 7 bases; unmatched junction bases: 13. CDR1 is MNHEY, CDR2 SVGAGI, per germline. The CDR3 protein is CASSRSGTGPWEQYF. The DNA of the CDR3 is TGTGCCAGCAGCAGATCCGGGACAGGGCCCTGGGAGCAGTACTTC.

The chain employs TRBV5-1 and TRBJ2-5; 7 bases fit TRBD1. Germline CDR1 reads SGHRS; CDR2 reads YFSETQ. The CDR3 spans 15 residues. After removal of 4 bases from V and 2 bases from J, the junction contained 8 bases not matched to a gene. CDR3 amino acids: CASSPNRGPQETQYF. The CDR3 bases are TGCGCCAGCAGCCCGAACAGGGGCCCACAAGAGACCCAGTACTTC.

CDR3 amino acids: CASRLKGQGGIQYF. The CDR3 nucleotides read TGTGCAAGTCGCTTAAAGGGACAGGGAGGGATTCAGTACTTC. The chain is built from TRBV12-2 and TRBJ2-4; the D call of TRBD1 is as the table states it, not checked on the DNA. TRBV12-2 is a listed pseudogene. CDR3 length equals 14 residues.

The V and J genes are TRBV14 and TRBJ2-2; unclear D gene. CDR1 SGHDN and CDR2 FVKESK come from the germline V gene. The CDR3 contains 14 residues. V was pared by 1 base and J by 5 bases, with 8 bases between. This chain's CDR3 is CASSQAIRTGELFF. In nucleotides, the CDR3 is TGTGCCAGCAGCCAAGCCATCAGGACCGGGGAGCTGTTTTTT.